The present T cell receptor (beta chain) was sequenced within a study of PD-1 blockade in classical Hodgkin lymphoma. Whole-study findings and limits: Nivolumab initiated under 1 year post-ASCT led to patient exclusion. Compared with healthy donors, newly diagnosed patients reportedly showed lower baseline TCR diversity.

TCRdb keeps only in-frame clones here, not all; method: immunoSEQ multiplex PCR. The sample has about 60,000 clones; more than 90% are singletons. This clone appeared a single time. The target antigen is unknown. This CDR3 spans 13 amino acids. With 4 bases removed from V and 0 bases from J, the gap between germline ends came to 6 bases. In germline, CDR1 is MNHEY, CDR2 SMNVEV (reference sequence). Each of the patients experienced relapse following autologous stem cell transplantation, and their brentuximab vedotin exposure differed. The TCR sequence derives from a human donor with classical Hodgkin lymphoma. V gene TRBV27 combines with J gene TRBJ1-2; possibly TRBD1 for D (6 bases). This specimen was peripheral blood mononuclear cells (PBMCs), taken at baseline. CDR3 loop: CASSYRANYGYTF. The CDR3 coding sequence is TGTGCCAGCAGTTACAGGGCTAACTATGGCTACACCTTC.